This entry features one T cell receptor beta chain sequence. The antigen is not known. The data were taken from a study of beta chain features in type 1 diabetes. Study information: The study found patients and healthy donors alike in age, gender and cell yields.

Expressed TCRB transcripts got sequenced, as all isolated RNA was reverse transcribed. Sequencing used immunoSEQ multiplex PCR; TCRdb keeps in-frame clones, though not all of them. The data contain around 330,000 clones, 9.5% to 11% of them singletons. The CDR3 is 15 residues long. Per germline, CDR1 MGHDK and CDR2 SYGVNS. The V segment lost 5 bases and the J segment 14 bases; nucleotides outside the gene matches: 15. Only one heparinised blood draw was taken per donor, and its volume averaged approximately 0.11 L. CD45RO/CCR7/CD25/CD127/CD95/CD27 separated CD4+ naive, central memory, regulatory and stem cell-like memory cells by sorting. Study-wide results and limits: For TCRB rearrangement, an influence of HLA type remained unresolved here.

V gene TRBV25-1 combines with J gene TRBJ1-4, with TRBD1 matching 9 bases. The TCR sequence derives from a woman aged 25 to 39 in good health. The sample consisted of naive CD4+ T cells from blood. CDR3 bases: TGTGCCAGCAGTAGAGGGACAGGGCAGGGGAAAGAGCTGTTTTTT. Its translation is CASSRGTGQGKELFF.